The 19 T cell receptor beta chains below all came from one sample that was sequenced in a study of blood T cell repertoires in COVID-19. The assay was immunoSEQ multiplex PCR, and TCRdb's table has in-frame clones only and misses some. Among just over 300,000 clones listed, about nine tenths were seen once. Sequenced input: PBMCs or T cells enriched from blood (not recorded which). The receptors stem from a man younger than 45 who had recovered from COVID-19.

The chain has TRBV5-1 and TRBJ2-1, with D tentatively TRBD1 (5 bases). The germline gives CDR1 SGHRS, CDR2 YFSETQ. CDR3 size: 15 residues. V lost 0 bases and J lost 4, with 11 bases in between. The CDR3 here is CASSLAQGGYNEQFF. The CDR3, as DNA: TGCGCCAGCAGCTTGGCTCAGGGTGGGTACAATGAGCAGTTCTTC.

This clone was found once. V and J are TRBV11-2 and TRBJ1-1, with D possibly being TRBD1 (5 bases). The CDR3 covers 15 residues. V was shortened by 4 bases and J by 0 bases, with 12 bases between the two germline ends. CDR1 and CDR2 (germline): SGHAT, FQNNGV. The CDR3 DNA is TGTGCCAGCAGCTATTTGACAGTTCTGAACACTGAAGCTTTCTTT. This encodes CASSYLTVLNTEAFF.

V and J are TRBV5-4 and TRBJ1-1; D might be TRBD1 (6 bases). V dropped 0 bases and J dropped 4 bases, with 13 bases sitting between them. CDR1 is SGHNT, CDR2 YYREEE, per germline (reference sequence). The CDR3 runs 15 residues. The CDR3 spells CASSLATGIFTEAFF. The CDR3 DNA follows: TGTGCCAGCAGCTTGGCGACAGGTATATTCACTGAAGCTTTCTTT.

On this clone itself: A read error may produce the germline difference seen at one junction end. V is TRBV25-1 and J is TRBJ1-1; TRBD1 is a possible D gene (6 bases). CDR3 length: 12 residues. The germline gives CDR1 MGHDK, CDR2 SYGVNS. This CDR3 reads CASSQGTPEAFF. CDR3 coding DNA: TGTGCCAGCAGTCAGGGGACCCCTGAGGCTTTCTTT. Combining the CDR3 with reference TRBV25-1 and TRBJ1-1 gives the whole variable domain EADIYQTPRYLVIGTGKKITLECSQTMGHDKMYWYQQDPGMELHLIHYSYGVNSTEKGDLSSESTVSRIRTEHFPLTLESARPSHTSQYLCASSQGTPEAFFGQGTRLTVV.

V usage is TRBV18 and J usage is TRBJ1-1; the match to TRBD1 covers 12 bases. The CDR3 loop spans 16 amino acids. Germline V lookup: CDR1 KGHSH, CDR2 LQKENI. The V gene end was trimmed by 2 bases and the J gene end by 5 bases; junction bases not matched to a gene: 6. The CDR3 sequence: CASSPATGQGATEAFF. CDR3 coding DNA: TGTGCCAGCTCACCAGCAACGGGACAGGGGGCGACTGAAGCTTTCTTT.

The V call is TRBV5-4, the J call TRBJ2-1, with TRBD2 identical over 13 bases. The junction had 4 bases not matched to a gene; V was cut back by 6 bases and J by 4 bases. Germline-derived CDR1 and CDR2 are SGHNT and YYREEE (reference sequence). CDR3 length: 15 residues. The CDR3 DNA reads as TGTGCCAGCACCCGGACTAGCGGGGGTTACAATGAGCAGTTCTTC. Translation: CASTRTSGGYNEQFF. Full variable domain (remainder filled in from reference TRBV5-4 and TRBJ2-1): ETGVTQSPTHLIKTRGQQVTLRCSSQSGHNTVSWYQQALGQGPQFIFQYYREEENGRGNFPPRFSGLQFPNYSSELNVNALELDDSALYLCASTRTSGGYNEQFFGPGTRLTVL.

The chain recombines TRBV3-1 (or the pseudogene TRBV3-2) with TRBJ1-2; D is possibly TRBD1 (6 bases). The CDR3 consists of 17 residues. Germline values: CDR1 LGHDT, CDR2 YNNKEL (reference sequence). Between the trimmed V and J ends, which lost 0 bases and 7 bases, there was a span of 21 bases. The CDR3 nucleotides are TGTGCCAGCAGCCAAGATCCCCCGCCCGGGGGGGCGGCTGGCTACACCTTC. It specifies CASSQDPPPGGAAGYTF.

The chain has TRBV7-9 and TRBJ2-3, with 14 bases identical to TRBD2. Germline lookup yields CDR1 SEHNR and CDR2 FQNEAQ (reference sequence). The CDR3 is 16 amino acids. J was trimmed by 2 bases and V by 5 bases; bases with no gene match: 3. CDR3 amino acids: CASSRLAGGITDTQYF. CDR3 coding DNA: TGTGCCAGCAGCCGACTAGCGGGGGGGATCACAGATACGCAGTATTTT.

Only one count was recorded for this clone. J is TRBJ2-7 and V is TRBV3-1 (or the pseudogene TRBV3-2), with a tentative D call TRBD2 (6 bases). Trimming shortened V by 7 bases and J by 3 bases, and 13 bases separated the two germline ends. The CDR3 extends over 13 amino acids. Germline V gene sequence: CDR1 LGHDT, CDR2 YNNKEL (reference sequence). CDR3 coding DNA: TGTGCCAGCATGCGGCGGGGTGACTACGAGCAGTACTTC. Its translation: CASMRRGDYEQYF.

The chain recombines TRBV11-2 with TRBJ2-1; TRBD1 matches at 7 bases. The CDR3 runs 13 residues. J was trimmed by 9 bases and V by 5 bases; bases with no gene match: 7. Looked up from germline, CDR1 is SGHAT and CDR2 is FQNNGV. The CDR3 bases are TGTGCCAGCAGCCCCGACAGGGTGGGTGAGCAGTTCTTC. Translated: CASSPDRVGEQFF.

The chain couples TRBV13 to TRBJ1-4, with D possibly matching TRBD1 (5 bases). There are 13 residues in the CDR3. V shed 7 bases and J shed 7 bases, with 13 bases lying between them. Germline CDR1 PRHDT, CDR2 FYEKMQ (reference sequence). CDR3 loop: CASTIGRGEKLFF. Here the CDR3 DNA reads TGTGCCAGCACTATCGGGAGGGGTGAAAAACTGTTTTTT.

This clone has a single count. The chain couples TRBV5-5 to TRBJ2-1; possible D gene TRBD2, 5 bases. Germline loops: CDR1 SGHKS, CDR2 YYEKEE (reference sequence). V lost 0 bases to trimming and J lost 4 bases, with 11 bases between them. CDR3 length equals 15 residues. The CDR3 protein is CASSLEGGPYNEQFF. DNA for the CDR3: TGTGCCAGCAGCTTGGAGGGCGGGCCGTACAATGAGCAGTTCTTC.

The CDR3 loop reads CASSELGGRGYEQYF. The CDR3 DNA reads as TGTGCCAGCAGTGAACTCGGGGGGAGGGGCTACGAGCAGTACTTC. This chain links TRBV6-1 with TRBJ2-7; the match to TRBD2 covers 7 bases. Germline CDR1 reads MNHNS; CDR2 reads SASEGT. CDR3 length equals 15 residues. V shed 2 bases, J shed 3 bases, and the junction held 7 bases outside the gene matches.

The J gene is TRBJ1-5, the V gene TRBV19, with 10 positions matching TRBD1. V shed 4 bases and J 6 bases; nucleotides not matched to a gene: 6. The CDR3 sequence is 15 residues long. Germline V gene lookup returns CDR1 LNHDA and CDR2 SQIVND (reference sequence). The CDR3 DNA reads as TGTGCCAGTAGTAATCCGGGACAGGGGTTTCAGCCCCAGCATTTT. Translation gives CASSNPGQGFQPQHF.

The CDR3 sequence: CASNPSGWLPTRSDTQYF. The CDR3 region has the DNA TGTGCCAGCAACCCCAGCGGGTGGCTCCCGACGAGGTCGGATACGCAGTATTTT. The J gene is TRBJ2-3, the V gene TRBV27; a possible D gene is TRBD2 (6 bases). The CDR3 totals 18 residues. The germline CDR1 and CDR2 sequences are MNHEY and SMNVEV (reference sequence). V lost 7 bases to trimming and J lost 6 bases, with 29 bases between them.

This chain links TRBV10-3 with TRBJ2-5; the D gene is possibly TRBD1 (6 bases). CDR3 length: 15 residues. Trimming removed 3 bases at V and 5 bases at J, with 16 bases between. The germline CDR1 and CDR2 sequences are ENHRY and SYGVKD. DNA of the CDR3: TGTGCCATCAGTGAAAATAAACAGGGCGGGGAGACCCAGTACTTC. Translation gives CAISENKQGGETQYF.

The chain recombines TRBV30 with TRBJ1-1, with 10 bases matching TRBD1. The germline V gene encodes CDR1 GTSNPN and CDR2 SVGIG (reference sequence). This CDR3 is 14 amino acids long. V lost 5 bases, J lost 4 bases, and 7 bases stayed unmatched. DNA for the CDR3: TGTGCCTGGGGACAGGGGGGTCTTGGCACTGAAGCTTTCTTT. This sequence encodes CAWGQGGLGTEAFF.

CDR3 amino acids: CASSPRGLEAFF. The CDR3 DNA is TGTGCCAGCAGTCCCAGGGGCCTTGAAGCTTTCTTT. The V gene is TRBV6-5, the J gene TRBJ1-1; D perhaps matches TRBD1 (6 bases). From germline, CDR1 is MNHEY and CDR2 SVGAGI. This CDR3 is 12 amino acids long. The V gene lost 5 bases and the J gene lost 7 bases, with 11 bases spanning the gap.

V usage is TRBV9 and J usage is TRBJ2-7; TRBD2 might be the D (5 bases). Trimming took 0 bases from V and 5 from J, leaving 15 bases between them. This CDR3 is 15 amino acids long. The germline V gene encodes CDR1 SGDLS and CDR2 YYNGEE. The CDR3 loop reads CASSVGIASIHEQYF. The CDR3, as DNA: TGTGCCAGCAGCGTAGGGATAGCGTCGATACACGAGCAGTACTTC. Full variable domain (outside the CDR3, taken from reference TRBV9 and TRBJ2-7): DSGVTQTPKHLITATGQRVTLRCSPRSGDLSVYWYQQSLDQGLQFLIQYYNGEERAKGNILERFSAQQFPDLHSELNLSSLELGDSALYFCASSVGIASIHEQYFGPGTRLTVT.